The T cell receptor beta chain under discussion was sequenced for a study of cytomegalovirus exposure and HLA in healthy donors. Worth noting for this clone: No antigen is known for it.

The PCR contained 60 Vbeta and 13 Jbeta primers. Libraries were prepared by immunoSEQ multiplex PCR; TCRdb keeps only in-frame clonotypes and omits some of them. The sample includes 60,000 or so clones, over 75% of them seen just once. Germline CDR1 and CDR2: KGHSH and LQKENI. V gave up 1 base and J gave up 2 bases, with 7 bases separating them. The CDR3 extends over 14 amino acids. Study results and limitations: Cytomegalovirus association was assigned to approximately 160 TCR beta chains. Later analysis identified 16,951 TCR beta sequences associated with HLA alleles, using a false discovery rate threshold of 0.05. Highly shared variants forming one cluster were likely a sequencing artifact. Earlier results showed most TCR beta V segments being productive about 87% or about 30% of the time.

The rearrangement uses TRBV18 and TRBJ2-3; no definite D call. The receptor was isolated from a female donor in good health and CMV-seronegative. The material sequenced was PBMCs. Here the CDR3 reads CASSPLDNTDTQYF. The CDR3, as DNA: TGTGCCAGCTCACCACTCGACAACACAGATACGCAGTATTTT.